The 14 T cell receptor beta chains presented below share a single source sample, sequenced in a study of cytomegalovirus exposure and HLA in healthy donors. The data were produced by immunoSEQ multiplex PCR, yet TCRdb's version contains in-frame clones alone and is incomplete. The data contain about 360,000 clones, 75% to 90% of them seen just once; the ten biggest clones take up 0.83%. The specimen sequenced was PBMCs. All receptors come from a woman under 30 in good health and CMV-seronegative.

This rearrangement joins TRBV6-5 to TRBJ2-7; D may be TRBD2 (6 bases). Germline loops: CDR1 MNHEY, CDR2 SVGAGI. Trimming pared 5 bases from V and 0 bases from J, leaving 14 bases between. This CDR3 is built from 15 residues. Here the CDR3 reads CASSRTLSGSYEQYF. DNA for the CDR3: TGTGCCAGCAGTAGAACCCTTAGCGGCTCCTACGAGCAGTACTTC.

The chain is built from TRBV2 and TRBJ2-5, with a possible D match to TRBD1 (7 bases). V shed 7 bases and J shed 5 bases, with 17 bases lying between them. The CDR3 sequence is 14 residues long. Looked up from germline, CDR1 is SNHLY and CDR2 is FYNNEI. CDR3: CASMEGAPRETQYF. In DNA, the CDR3 is TGTGCCAGCATGGAGGGGGCGCCCCGGGAGACCCAGTACTTC.

V gene TRBV10-2 combines with J gene TRBJ2-1, with D possibly being TRBD2 (6 bases). CDR3 length: 16 residues. From germline, CDR1 is WSHSY and CDR2 SAAADI. The V gene lost 2 bases and the J gene lost 1 base, with 12 bases spanning the gap. The CDR3 is CASSEPRAGSYNEQFF. For the CDR3, the DNA is TGCGCCAGCAGTGAGCCCAGGGCGGGGTCCTACAATGAGCAGTTCTTC.

V and J are TRBV29-1 and TRBJ1-1, with D hard to call. The germline V gene encodes CDR1 SQVTM and CDR2 ANQGSEA. V dropped 4 bases and J dropped 4 bases, with 10 bases sitting between them. This CDR3 has 12 amino acids. The CDR3 is CSVGGGVTEAFF. The CDR3 bases are TGCAGCGTTGGGGGAGGAGTCACTGAAGCTTTCTTT.

The chain links TRBV4-2 to TRBJ1-1; 9 nucleotides align to TRBD1. The V gene end was trimmed by 1 base and the J gene end by 4 bases; junction bases not matched to a gene: 10. The CDR3 is 17 amino acids. The germline CDR1 and CDR2 sequences are LGHNA and YNFKEQ. The CDR3 DNA reads TGTGCCAGCAGCCAAGGTGACCGGGACAGGGCGGGCACTGAAGCTTTCTTT. The encoded protein is CASSQGDRDRAGTEAFF.

The rearrangement joins TRBV5-8 to TRBJ1-2, with 7 nucleotides matching TRBD1. V shed 5 bases, J shed 1 base, and the junction held 8 bases outside the gene matches. CDR3 size: 15 residues. CDR1 and CDR2 from the germline V gene are SGHTS and YDEGEE. CDR3 sequence (DNA): TGTGCCAGCAGGGCCGTGGGACAGCGTAACTATGGCTACACCTTC. It yields the protein CASRAVGQRNYGYTF.

V is TRBV28 and J is TRBJ1-2, with a possible D match to TRBD1 (6 bases). The V and J ends lost 1 base and 5 bases respectively, with 17 bases between them. CDR1 and CDR2 from the germline V gene are MDHEN and SYDVKM. This CDR3 has 16 amino acids. CDR3 loop: CASSLLVGQGRYGYTF. The CDR3, as DNA: TGTGCCAGCAGTTTATTGGTAGGGCAGGGGCGGTATGGCTACACCTTC.

This clone appeared once. The genes are TRBV30 and TRBJ1-5, with D maybe TRBD1 (5 bases). The V and J ends lost 3 bases and 0 bases respectively, with 15 bases between them. Germline loops: CDR1 GTSNPN, CDR2 SVGIG (reference sequence). The CDR3 contains 16 residues. CDR3 residues: CAWSGGDGSSNQPQHF. CDR3 nucleotide sequence: TGTGCCTGGAGCGGGGGGGATGGGAGTAGCAATCAGCCCCAGCATTTT.

This chain joins TRBV2 and TRBJ1-2; TRBD1 is a possible D gene (5 bases). This CDR3 contains 15 residues. V was clipped by 2 bases and J by 5 bases, with 15 bases between them. Germline-derived CDR1 and CDR2 are SNHLY and FYNNEI. The CDR3: CASSESPRAKYGYTF. The CDR3 DNA is TGTGCCAGCAGTGAATCCCCCAGGGCCAAATATGGCTACACCTTC.

A few counts support this clone. The V and J genes are TRBV2 and TRBJ2-2; D possibly corresponds to TRBD1 (6 bases). The CDR3 extends over 14 amino acids. Germline V CDR1 and CDR2: SNHLY, FYNNEI. Trimming shortened V by 6 bases and J by 0 bases, and 8 bases separated the two germline ends. CDR3 nucleotide sequence: TGTGCCAGCAGAGGACAGACGAACACCGGGGAGCTGTTTTTT. It specifies CASRGQTNTGELFF.

This clone was seen only a few times. This chain links TRBV28 with TRBJ2-2; 10 bases match TRBD2. The germline V gene has CDR1 MDHEN and CDR2 SYDVKM. The J segment lost 7 bases and the V segment lost 6 bases, leaving 8 bases of the junction unmatched. This CDR3 has 15 residues. CDR3 in DNA: TGTGCCAGCAGATATCTAGCGGGAGAGGTCGGGGAGCTGTTTTTT. Encoded protein: CASRYLAGEVGELFF.

V is TRBV11-2 and J is TRBJ2-1; perhaps TRBD2 as D (6 bases). From germline, CDR1 is SGHAT and CDR2 FQNNGV. V was cut by 1 base and J by 8 bases, with 12 bases left in between. The CDR3 runs to 14 residues. The CDR3 DNA reads TGTGCCAGCAGCTTAGGACGGGAGCGCGATGAGCAGTTCTTC. It codes for CASSLGRERDEQFF. The complete variable domain, with remaining parts taken from reference TRBV11-2 and TRBJ2-1, reads EAGVAQSPRYKIIEKRQSVAFWCNPISGHATLYWYQQILGQGPKLLIQFQNNGVVDDSQLPKDRFSAERLKGVDSTLKIQPAKLEDSAVYLCASSLGRERDEQFFGPGTRLTVL.

V and J are TRBV10-1 and TRBJ1-3; D not certain. V was cut by 3 bases and J by 0 bases, with 9 bases left in between. The CDR3 totals 15 residues. Per the germline V gene, CDR1 is WNHNN and CDR2 is SYGVQD (reference sequence). The CDR3 protein is CASSDIGLSGNTIYF. The DNA for the CDR3 is TGCGCCAGCAGTGATATCGGACTCTCTGGAAACACCATATATTTT.

The table lists this clone with a count of one. This rearrangement joins TRBV12-5 to TRBJ1-1; unclear D gene. The ends were cut back, 3 bases at V and 5 bases at J, with 7 bases in the middle. Germline V gives CDR1 LGHNT, CDR2 FRNRAP. This CDR3 has 12 amino acids. This chain's CDR3 is CASGFGETEAFF. CDR3 bases: TGTGCTAGTGGTTTTGGGGAGACTGAAGCTTTCTTT.